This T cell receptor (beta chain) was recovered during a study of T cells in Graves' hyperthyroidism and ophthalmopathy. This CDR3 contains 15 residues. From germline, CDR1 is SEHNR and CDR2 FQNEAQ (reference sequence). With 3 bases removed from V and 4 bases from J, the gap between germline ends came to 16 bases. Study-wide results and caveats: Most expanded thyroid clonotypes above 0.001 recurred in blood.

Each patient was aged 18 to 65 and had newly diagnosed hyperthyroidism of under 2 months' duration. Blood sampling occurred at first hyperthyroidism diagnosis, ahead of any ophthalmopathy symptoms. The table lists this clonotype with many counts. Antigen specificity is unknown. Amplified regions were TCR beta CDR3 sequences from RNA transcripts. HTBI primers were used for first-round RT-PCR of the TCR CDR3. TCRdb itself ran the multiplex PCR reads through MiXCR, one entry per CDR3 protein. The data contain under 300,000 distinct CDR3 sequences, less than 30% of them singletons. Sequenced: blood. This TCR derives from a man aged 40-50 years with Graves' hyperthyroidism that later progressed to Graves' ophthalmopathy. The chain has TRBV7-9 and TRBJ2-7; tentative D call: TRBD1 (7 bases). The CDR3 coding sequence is TGTGCCAGCAGCTTTGGGGGCGGGACAGCTTACGAGCAGTACTTC. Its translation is CASSFGGGTAYEQYF. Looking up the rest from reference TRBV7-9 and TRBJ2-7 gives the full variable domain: DTGVSQNPRHKITKRGQNVTFRCDPISEHNRLYWYRQTLGQGPEFLTYFQNEAQLEKSRLLSDRFSAERPKGSFSTLEIQRTEQGDSAMYLCASSFGGGTAYEQYFGPGTRLTVT.